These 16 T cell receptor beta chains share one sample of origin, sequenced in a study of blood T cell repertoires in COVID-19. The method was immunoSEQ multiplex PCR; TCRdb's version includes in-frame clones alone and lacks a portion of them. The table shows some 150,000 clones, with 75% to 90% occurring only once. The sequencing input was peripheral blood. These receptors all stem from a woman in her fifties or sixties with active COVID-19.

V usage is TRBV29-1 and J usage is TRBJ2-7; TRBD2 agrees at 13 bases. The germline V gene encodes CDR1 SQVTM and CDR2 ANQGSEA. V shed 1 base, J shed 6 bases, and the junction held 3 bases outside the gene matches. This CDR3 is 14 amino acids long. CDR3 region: CSVEGTSGSSEQYF. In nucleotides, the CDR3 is TGCAGCGTTGAAGGGACTAGCGGGAGTAGCGAGCAGTACTTC.

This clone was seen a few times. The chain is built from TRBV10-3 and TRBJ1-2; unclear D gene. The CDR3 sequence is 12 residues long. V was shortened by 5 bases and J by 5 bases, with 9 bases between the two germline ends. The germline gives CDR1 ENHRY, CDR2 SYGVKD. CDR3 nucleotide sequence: TGTGCCATCAGTAGAGACGGGTATGGCTACACCTTC. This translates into CAISRDGYGYTF.

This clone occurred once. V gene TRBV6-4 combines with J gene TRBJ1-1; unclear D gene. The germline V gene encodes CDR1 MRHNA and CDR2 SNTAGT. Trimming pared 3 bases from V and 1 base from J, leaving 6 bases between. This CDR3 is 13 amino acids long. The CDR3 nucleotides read TGTGCCAGCAGTGAGCGGGGGAACACTGAAGCTTTCTTT. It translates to CASSERGNTEAFF.

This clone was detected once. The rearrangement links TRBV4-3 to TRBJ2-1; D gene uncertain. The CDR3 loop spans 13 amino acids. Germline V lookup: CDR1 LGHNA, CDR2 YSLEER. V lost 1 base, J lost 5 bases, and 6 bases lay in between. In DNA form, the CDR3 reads TGCGCCAGCAGCCAAGGGCCTCACAATGAGCAGTTCTTC. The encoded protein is CASSQGPHNEQFF.

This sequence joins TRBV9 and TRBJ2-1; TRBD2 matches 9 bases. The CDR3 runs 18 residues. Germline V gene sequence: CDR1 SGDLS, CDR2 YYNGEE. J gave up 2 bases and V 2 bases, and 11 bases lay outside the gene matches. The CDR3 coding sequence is TGTGCCAGCAGCGTCGGTTCCAGGACTAGCGATACCTACAATGAGCAGTTCTTC. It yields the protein CASSVGSRTSDTYNEQFF.

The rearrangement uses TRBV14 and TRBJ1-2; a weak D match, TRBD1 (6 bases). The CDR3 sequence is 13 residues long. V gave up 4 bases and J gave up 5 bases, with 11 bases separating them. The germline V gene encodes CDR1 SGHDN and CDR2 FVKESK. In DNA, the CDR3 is TGTGCCAGCAGCCCCCAGGGGCCTTATGGCTACACCTTC. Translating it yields CASSPQGPYGYTF.

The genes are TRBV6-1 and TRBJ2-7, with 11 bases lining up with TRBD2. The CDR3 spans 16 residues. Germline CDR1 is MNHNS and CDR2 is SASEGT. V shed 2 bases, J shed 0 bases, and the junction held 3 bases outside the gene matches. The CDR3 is CASSEPGLAGSYEQYF. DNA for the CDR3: TGTGCCAGCAGTGAACCAGGACTAGCGGGCTCCTACGAGCAGTACTTC.

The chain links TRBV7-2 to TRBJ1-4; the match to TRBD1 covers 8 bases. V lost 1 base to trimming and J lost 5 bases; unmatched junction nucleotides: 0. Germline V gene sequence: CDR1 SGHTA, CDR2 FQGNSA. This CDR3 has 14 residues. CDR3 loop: CASSLGQGNEKLFF. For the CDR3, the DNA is TGTGCCAGCAGCTTAGGACAGGGGAATGAAAAACTGTTTTTT. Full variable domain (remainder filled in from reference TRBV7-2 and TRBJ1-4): GAGVSQSPSNKVTEKGKDVELRCDPISGHTALYWYRQSLGQGLEFLIYFQGNSAPDKSGLPSDRFSAERTGGSVSTLTIQRTQQEDSAVYLCASSLGQGNEKLFFGSGTQLSVL.

CDR3 protein: CASSWTEREDHTGELFF. The CDR3 coding sequence is TGCGCCAGCAGCTGGACAGAGCGGGAGGATCACACCGGGGAGCTGTTTTTT. The chain uses TRBV5-1 and TRBJ2-2; 9 bases fit TRBD2. The CDR3 is 17 amino acids. Germline V gene data show CDR1 as SGHRS and CDR2 as YFSETQ. V trimming: 3 bases; J trimming: 3 bases; junction bases outside the gene matches: 9.

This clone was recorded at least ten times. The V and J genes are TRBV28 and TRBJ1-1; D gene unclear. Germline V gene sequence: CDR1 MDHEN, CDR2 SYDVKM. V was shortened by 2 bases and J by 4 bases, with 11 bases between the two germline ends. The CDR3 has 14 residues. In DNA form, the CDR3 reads TGTGCCAGCAGTTTAATGGGAGCTACCACTGAAGCTTTCTTT. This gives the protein CASSLMGATTEAFF.

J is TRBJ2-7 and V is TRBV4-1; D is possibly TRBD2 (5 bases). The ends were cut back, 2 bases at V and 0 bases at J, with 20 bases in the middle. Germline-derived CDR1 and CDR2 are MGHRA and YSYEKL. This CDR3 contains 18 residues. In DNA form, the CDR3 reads TGCGCCAGCAGCCAACTTAAATCCCGGGGTTCGAACTCCTACGAGCAGTACTTC. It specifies CASSQLKSRGSNSYEQYF.

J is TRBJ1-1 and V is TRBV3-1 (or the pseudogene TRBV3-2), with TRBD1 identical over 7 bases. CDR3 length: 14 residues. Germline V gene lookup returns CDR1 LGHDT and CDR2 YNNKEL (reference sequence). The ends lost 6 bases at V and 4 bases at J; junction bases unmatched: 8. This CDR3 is CASRETGVGTEAFF. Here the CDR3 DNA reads TGTGCCAGCAGGGAAACAGGGGTTGGCACTGAAGCTTTCTTT.

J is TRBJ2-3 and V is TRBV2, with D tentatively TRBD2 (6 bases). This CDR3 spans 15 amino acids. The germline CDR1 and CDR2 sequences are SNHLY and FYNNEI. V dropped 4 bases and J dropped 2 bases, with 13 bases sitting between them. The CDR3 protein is CASSAVSGVTDTQYF. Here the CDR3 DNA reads TGTGCCAGCAGTGCTGTTAGCGGAGTCACAGATACGCAGTATTTT.

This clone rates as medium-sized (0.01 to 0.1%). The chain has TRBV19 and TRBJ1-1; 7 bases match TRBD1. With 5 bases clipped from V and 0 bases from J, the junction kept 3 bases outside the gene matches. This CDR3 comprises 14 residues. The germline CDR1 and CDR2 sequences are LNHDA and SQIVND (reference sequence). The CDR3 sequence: CASSEQGMNTEAFF. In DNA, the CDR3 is TGTGCCAGTAGTGAACAGGGGATGAACACTGAAGCTTTCTTT. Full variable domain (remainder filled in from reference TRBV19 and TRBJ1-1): DGGITQSPKYLFRKEGQNVTLSCEQNLNHDAMYWYRQDPGQGLRLIYYSQIVNDFQKGDIAEGYSVSREKKESFPLTVTSAQKNPTAFYLCASSEQGMNTEAFFGQGTRLTVV.

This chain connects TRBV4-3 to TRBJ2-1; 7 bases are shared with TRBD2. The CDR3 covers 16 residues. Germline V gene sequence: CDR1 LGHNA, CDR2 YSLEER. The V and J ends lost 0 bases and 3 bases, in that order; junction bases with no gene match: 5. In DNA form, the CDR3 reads TGCGCCAGCAGCCAAGAATCGCGGGGGATCTACAATGAGCAGTTCTTC. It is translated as CASSQESRGIYNEQFF.

The CDR3 DNA is TGTGCCAGCAGTTTCCGTTCGGGGACAGGCACAGATACGCAGTATTTT. Translation: CASSFRSGTGTDTQYF. The chain couples TRBV28 to TRBJ2-3; 7 nucleotides align to TRBD1. V lost 3 bases, J lost 1 base, and 7 bases stayed unmatched. Germline V CDR1 and CDR2: MDHEN, SYDVKM. The CDR3 contains 16 residues.